This TCR beta chain comes out of a study of blood T cell repertoires in COVID-19. Overall study context: PBMCs, B-cell-depleted T cells, or T cells provided the cDNA or gDNA that made up the material.

TCRdb keeps only in-frame clones here, not all; method: immunoSEQ multiplex PCR. The profile shows about 120,000 clones, about 89% of them singletons. This clone was detected only once. Germline loops: CDR1 MRHNA, CDR2 SNTAGT. The V gene lost 4 bases and the J gene lost 7 bases, with 11 bases spanning the gap. The CDR3 has 13 residues. The specimen sequenced was peripheral blood. This sequence joins TRBV6-4 and TRBJ1-5; the D gene is possibly TRBD1 (6 bases). This sequence originates from a woman in her 70s with acute or convalescent COVID-19. CDR3 sequence: CASSALQGQPQHF. CDR3 bases: TGTGCCAGCAGTGCCCTACAGGGACAGCCCCAGCATTTT.